This T cell receptor beta chain came from a study of Graves' ophthalmopathy and Graves' hyperthyroidism. Study observations and caveats: Blood also harbored most expanded thyroid clonotypes above 0.001 frequency. Ophthalmopathy progression predictions by the model showed nearly 75% specificity and approximately 69% sensitivity.

This CDR3 is built from 14 residues. Per germline, CDR1 LNHNV and CDR2 YYDKDF (reference sequence). V trimming: 9 bases; J trimming: 2 bases; junction bases outside the gene matches: 4. Amplification targeted the TCR beta CDR3 regions, with RNA transcripts as the source material. Amplification began with first-round RT-PCR using HTBI primers, then second-round multiplex PCR was performed. MiXCR, run by TCRdb on the multiplex PCR reads, gives a single entry per CDR3 protein. The sample shows around 1,000,000 distinct CDR3 sequences, about two fifths of them seen only once. This clonotype has ten or more counts. Antigen: not known. None of the included patients had other autoimmune diseases, uncontrolled infections, pregnancy or lactation, as these led to exclusion.

This TCR came from an adult man with Graves' hyperthyroidism. Sequencing was carried out using peripheral blood or thyroid tissue (not recorded which). V and J are TRBV15 and TRBJ1-3; 10 nucleotides line up with TRBD1. The CDR3 DNA follows: TGTGCCACGGCCGGGACAGGGGCTGGAAACACCATATATTTT. Protein: CATAGTGAGNTIYF.